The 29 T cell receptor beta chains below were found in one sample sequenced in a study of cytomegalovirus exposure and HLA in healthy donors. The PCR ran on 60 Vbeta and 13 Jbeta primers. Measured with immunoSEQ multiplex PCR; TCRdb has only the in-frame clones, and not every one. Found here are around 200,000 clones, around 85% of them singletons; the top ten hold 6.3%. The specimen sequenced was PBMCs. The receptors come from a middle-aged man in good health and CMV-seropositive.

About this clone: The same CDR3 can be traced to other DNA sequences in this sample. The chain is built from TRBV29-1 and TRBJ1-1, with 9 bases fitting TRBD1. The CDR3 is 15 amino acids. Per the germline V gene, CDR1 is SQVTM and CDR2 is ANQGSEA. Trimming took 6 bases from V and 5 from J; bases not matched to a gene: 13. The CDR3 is CSVAYGTGKRTEAFF. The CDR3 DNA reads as TGCAGCGTCGCCTACGGGACAGGGAAGAGGACTGAAGCTTTCTTT.

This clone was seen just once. The CDR3 protein is CASRSTLGLTGELFF. The CDR3 bases are TGTGCCAGCAGATCTACTCTTGGACTTACCGGGGAGCTGTTTTTT. The V and J genes are TRBV7-9 and TRBJ2-2; weak D call: TRBD2 (5 bases). The CDR3 loop spans 15 amino acids. V lost 6 bases and J 5 bases, leaving 16 bases between the germline ends. CDR1 is SEHNR, CDR2 FQNEAQ, per germline (reference sequence).

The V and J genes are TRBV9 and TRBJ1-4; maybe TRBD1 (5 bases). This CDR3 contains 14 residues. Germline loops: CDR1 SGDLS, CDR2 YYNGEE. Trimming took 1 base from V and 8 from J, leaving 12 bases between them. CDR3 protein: CASSVTQGGEKLFF. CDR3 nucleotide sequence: TGTGCCAGCAGCGTAACCCAGGGAGGCGAAAAACTGTTTTTT.

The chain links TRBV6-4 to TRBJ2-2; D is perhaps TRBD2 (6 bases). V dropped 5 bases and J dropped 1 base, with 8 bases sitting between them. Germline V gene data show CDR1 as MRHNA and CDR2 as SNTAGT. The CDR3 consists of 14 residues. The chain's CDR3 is CASSRLGNTGELFF. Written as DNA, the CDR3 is TGTGCCAGCAGTAGACTAGGGAACACCGGGGAGCTGTTTTTT.

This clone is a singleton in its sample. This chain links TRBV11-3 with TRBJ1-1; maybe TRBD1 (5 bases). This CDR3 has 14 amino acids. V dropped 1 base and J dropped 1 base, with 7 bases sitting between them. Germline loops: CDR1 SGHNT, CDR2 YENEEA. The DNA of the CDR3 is TGTGCCAGCAGCTTAGCAGGGTGGAACACTGAAGCTTTCTTT. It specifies CASSLAGWNTEAFF.

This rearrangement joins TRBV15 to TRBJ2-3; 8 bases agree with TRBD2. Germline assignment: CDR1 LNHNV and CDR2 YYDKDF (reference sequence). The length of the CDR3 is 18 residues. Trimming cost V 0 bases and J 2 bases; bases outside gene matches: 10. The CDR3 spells CATSRDLLRGGHTDTQYF. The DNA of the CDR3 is TGTGCCACCAGCAGAGATCTCCTCCGGGGGGGTCACACAGATACGCAGTATTTT.

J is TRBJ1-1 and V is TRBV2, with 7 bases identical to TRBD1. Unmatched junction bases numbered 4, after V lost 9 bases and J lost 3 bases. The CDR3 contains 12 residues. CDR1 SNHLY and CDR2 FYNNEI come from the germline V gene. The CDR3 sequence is CARGQGDTEAFF. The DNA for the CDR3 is TGTGCCAGGGGGCAGGGGGACACTGAAGCTTTCTTT.

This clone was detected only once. The chain's CDR3 is CASSLDGYNSPLHF. The DNA of the CDR3 is TGTGCCAGCAGCTTAGACGGTTATAATTCACCCCTCCACTTT. The chain carries TRBV7-9 and TRBJ1-6; D is uncertain. CDR3 length: 14 amino acids. Trimming took off 1 base at V and 4 bases at J, with 5 bases between the two ends. From germline, CDR1 is SEHNR and CDR2 FQNEAQ (reference sequence).

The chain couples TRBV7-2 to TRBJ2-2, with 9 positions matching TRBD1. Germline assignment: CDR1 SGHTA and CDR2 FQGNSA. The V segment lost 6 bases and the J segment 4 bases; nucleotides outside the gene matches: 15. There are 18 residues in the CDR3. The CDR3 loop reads CASRRTGGASFSTGELFF. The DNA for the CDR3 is TGTGCCAGCAGGAGAACAGGGGGCGCGTCCTTTTCCACCGGGGAGCTGTTTTTT.

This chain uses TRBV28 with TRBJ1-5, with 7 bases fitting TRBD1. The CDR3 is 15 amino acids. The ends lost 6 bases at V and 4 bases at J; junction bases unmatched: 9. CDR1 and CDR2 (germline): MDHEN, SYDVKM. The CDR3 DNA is TGTGCCAGCAGCACTATCGACAGGGTGAATCAGCCCCAGCATTTT. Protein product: CASSTIDRVNQPQHF.

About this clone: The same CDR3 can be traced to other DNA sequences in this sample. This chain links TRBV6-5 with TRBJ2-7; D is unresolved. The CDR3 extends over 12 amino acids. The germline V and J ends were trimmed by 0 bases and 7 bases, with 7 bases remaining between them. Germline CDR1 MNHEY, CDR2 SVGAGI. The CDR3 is CASSYSKLEQYF. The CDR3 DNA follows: TGTGCCAGCAGTTACTCGAAGCTAGAGCAGTACTTC.

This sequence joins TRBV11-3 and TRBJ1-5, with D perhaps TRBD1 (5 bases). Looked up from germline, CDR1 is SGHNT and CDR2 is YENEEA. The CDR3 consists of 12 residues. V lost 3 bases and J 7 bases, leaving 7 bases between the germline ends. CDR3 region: CASSLGGQPQHF. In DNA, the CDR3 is TGTGCCAGCAGCTTGGGGGGGCAGCCCCAGCATTTT.

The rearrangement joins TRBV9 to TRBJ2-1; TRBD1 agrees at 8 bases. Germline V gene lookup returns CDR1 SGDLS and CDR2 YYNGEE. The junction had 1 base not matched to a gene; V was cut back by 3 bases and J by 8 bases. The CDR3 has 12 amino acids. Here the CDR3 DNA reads TGTGCCAGCAGCGGACAGGGGCATGAGCAGTTCTTC. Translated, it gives CASSGQGHEQFF.

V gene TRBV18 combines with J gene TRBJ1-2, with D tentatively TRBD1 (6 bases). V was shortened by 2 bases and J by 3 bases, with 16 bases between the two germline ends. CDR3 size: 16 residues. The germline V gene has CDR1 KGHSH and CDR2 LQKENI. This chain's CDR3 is CASSPLGAQAHYGYTF. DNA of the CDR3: TGTGCCAGCTCACCATTGGGGGCCCAGGCCCACTATGGCTACACCTTC.

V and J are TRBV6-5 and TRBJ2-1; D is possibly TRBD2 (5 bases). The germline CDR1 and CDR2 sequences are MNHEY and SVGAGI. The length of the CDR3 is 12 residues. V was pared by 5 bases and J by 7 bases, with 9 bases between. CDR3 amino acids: CASSTLANEQFF. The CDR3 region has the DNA TGTGCCAGCAGTACCCTAGCAAATGAGCAGTTCTTC.

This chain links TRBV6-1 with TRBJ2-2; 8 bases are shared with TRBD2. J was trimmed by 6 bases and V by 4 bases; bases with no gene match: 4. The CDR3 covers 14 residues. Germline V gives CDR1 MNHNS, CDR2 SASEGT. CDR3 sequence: CASSATGGAGELFF. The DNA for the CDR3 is TGTGCCAGCAGTGCCACCGGGGGGGCCGGGGAGCTGTTTTTT.

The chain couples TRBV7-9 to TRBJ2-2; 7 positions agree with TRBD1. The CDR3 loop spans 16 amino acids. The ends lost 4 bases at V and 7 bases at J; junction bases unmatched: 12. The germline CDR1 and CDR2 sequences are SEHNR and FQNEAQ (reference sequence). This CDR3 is CASSSPPQGVHGELFF. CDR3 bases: TGTGCCAGCAGCTCCCCCCCCCAGGGGGTTCACGGGGAGCTGTTTTTT.

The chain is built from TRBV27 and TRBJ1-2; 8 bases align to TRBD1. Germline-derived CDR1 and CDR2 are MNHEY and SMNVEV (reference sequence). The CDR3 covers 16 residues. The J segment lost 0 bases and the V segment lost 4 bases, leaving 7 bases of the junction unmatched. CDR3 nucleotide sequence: TGTGCCAGCAGTTCACTACAGGGGGTAGCTAACTATGGCTACACCTTC. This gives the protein CASSSLQGVANYGYTF.

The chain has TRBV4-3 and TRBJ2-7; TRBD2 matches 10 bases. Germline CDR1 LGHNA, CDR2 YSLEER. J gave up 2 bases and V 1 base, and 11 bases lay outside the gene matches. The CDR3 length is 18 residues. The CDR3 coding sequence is TGCGCCAGCAGCCAAGGTATCAGCGGGGGGGCCATCACCTACGAGCAGTACTTC. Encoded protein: CASSQGISGGAITYEQYF.

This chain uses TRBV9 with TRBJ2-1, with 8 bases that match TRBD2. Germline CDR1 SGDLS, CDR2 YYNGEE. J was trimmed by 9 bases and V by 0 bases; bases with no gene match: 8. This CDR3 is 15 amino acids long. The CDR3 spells CASSVVMGLGIEQFF. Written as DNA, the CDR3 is TGTGCCAGCAGCGTAGTTATGGGACTAGGTATTGAGCAGTTCTTC.

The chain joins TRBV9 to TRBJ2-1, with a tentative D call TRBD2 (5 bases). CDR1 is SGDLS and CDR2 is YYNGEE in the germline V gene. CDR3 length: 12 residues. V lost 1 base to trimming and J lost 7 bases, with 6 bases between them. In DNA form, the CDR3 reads TGTGCCAGCAGCGTAACGGGGAATGAGCAGTTCTTC. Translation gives CASSVTGNEQFF.

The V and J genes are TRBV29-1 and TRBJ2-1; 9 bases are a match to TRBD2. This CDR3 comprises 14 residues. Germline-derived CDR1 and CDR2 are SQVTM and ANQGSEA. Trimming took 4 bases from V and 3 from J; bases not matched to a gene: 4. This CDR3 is CSVAGRGGYNEQFF. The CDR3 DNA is TGCAGCGTTGCGGGGCGGGGGGGCTACAATGAGCAGTTCTTC.

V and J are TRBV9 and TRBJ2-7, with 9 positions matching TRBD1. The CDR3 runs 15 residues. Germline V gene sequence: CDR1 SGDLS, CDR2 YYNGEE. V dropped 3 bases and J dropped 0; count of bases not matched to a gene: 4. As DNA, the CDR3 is TGTGCCAGCAGCGCGGACAGGGGCAGCTCCTACGAGCAGTACTTC. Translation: CASSADRGSSYEQYF.

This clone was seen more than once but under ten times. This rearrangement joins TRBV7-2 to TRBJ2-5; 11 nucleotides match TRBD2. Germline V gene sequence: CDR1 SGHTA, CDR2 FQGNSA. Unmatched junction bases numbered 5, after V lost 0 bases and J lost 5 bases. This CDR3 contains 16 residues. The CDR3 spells CASSLASGGAFETQYF. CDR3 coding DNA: TGTGCCAGCAGCTTAGCTAGCGGGGGGGCCTTTGAGACCCAGTACTTC.

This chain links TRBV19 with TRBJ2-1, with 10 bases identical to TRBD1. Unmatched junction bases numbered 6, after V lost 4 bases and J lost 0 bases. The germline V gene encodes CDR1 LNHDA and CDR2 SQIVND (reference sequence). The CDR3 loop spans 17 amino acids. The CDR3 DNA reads TGTGCCAGTAGTACCGCCTGGACAGGGGGCTCCTACAATGAGCAGTTCTTC. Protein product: CASSTAWTGGSYNEQFF.

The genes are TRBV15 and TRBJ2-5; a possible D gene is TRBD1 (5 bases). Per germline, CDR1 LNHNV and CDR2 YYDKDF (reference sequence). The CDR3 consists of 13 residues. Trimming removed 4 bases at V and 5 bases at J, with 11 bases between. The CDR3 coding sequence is TGTGCCACCAGCAAACAGGATTCCGAGACCCAGTACTTC. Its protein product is CATSKQDSETQYF.

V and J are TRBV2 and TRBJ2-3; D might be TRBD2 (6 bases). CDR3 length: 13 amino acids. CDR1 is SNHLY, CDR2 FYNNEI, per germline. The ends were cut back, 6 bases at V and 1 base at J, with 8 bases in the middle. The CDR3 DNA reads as TGTGCCAGCAGGCGGGGTGGCACAGATACGCAGTATTTT. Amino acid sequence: CASRRGGTDTQYF.

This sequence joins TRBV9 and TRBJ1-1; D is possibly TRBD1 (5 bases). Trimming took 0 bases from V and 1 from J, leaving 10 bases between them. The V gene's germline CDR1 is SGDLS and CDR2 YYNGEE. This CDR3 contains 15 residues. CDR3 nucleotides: TGTGCCAGCAGCGTAGCCCGGGGGGGGAACACTGAAGCTTTCTTT. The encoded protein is CASSVARGGNTEAFF.

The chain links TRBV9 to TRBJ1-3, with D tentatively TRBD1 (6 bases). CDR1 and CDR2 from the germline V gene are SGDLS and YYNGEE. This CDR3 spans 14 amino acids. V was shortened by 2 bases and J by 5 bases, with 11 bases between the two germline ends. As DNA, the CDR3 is TGTGCCAGCAGCGTCGGGCAGGGGCGAAACACCATATATTTT. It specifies CASSVGQGRNTIYF.